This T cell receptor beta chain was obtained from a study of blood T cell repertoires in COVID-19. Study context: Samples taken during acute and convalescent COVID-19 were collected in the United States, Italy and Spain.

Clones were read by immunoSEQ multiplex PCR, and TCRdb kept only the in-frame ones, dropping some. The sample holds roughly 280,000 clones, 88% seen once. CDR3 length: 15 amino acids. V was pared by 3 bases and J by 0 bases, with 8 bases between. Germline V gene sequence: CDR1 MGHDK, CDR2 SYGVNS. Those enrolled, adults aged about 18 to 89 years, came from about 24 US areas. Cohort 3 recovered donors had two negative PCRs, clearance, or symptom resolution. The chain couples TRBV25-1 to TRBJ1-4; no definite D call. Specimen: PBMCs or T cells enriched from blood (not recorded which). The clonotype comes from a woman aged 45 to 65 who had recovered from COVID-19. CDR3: CASSDHGATNEKLFF. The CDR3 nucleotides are TGTGCCAGCAGTGACCACGGTGCAACTAATGAAAAACTGTTTTTT.